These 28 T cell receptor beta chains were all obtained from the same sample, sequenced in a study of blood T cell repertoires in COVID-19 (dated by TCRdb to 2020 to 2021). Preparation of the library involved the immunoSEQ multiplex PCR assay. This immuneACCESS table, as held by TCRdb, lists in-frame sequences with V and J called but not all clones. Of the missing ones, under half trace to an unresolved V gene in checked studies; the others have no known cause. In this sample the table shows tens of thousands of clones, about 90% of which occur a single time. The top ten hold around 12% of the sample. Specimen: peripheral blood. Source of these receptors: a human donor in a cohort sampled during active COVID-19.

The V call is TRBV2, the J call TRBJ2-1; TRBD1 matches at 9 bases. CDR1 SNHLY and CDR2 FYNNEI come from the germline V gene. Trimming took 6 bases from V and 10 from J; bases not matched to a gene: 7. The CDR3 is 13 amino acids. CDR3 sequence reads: CASRQGQGNEQFF. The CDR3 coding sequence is TGTGCCAGCAGACAGGGACAGGGTAACGAGCAGTTCTTC.

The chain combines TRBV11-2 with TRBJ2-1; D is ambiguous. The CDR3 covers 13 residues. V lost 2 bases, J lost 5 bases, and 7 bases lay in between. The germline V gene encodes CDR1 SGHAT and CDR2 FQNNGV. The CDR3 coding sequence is TGTGCCAGCAGCTTATCGCGGAACAATGAGCAGTTCTTC. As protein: CASSLSRNNEQFF.

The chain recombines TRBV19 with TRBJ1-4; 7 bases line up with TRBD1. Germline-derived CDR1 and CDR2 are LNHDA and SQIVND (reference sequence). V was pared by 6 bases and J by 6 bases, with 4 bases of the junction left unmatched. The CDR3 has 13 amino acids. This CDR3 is CASSDRVYEKLFF. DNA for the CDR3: TGTGCCAGTAGCGACAGGGTTTATGAAAAACTGTTTTTT.

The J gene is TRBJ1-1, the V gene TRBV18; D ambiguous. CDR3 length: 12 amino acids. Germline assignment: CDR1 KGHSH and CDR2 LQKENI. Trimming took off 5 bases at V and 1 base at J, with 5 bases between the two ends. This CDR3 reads CASSEKNTEAFF. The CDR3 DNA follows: TGTGCCAGCTCAGAGAAGAACACTGAAGCTTTCTTT.

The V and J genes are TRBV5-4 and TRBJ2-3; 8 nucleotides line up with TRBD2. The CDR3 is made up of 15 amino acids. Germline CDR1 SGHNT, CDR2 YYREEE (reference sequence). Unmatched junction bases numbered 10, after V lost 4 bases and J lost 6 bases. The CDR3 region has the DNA TGTGCCAGCAGCCCGCCCCCCGGGGGGGCGGATACGCAGTATTTT. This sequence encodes CASSPPPGGADTQYF.

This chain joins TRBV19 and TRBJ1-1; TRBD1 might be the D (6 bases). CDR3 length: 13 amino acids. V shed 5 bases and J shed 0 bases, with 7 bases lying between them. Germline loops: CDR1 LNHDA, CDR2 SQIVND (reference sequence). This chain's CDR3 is CASSGQLNTEAFF. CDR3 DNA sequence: TGTGCCAGTAGTGGACAGCTGAACACTGAAGCTTTCTTT.

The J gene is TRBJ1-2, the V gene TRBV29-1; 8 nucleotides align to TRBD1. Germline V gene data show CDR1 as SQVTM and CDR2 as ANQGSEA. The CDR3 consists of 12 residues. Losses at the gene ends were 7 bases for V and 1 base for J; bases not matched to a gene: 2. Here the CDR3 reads CSADRGNYGYTF. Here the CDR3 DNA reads TGCAGCGCCGACAGGGGTAACTATGGCTACACCTTC.

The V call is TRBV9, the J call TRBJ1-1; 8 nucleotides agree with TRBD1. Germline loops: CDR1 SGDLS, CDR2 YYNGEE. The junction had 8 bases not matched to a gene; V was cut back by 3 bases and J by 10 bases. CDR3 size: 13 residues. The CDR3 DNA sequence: TGTGCCAGCAGCGCCCTGACAGGGGCGCGAGCTTTCTTT. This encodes CASSALTGARAFF.

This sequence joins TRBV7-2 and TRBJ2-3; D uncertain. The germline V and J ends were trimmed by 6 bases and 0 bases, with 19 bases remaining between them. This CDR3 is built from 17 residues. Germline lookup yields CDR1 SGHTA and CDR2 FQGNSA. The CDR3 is CASRLDGLPYSTDTQYF. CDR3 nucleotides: TGTGCCAGCAGGTTGGATGGGCTACCGTATAGCACAGATACGCAGTATTTT.

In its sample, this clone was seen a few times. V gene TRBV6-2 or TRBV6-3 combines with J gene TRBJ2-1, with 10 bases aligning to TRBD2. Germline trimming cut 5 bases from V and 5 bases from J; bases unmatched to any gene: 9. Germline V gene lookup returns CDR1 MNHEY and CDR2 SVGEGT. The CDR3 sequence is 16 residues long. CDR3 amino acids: CASSRFSGGTHNEQFF. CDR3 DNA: TGTGCCAGCAGTAGATTTAGCGGGGGGACTCACAATGAGCAGTTCTTC.

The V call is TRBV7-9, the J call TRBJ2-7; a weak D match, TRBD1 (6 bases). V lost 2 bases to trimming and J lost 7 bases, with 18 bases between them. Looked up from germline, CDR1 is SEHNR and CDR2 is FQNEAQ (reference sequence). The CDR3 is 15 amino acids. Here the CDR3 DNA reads TGTGCCAGCAGCTTATGGTGGGGGCCCCTTTCGGAGCAGTACTTC. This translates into CASSLWWGPLSEQYF.

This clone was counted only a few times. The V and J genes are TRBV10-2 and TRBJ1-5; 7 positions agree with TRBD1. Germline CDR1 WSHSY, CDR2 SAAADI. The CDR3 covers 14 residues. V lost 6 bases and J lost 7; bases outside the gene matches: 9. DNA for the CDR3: TGCGCCAGCAGAGGCACAGGGGATCGGCAGCCCCAGCATTTT. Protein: CASRGTGDRQPQHF.

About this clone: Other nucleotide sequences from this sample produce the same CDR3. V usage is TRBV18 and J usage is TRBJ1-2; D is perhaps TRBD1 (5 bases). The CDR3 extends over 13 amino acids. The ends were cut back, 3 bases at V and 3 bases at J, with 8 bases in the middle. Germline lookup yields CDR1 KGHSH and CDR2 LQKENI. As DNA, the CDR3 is TGTGCCAGCTCACCCGGCAGGGACTATGGCTACACCTTC. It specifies CASSPGRDYGYTF.

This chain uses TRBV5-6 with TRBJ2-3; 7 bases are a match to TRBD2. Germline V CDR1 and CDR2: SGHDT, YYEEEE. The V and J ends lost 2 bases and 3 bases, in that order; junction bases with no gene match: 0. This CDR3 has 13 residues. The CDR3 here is CASSFGGTDTQYF. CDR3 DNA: TGTGCCAGCAGCTTCGGGGGGACAGATACGCAGTATTTT.

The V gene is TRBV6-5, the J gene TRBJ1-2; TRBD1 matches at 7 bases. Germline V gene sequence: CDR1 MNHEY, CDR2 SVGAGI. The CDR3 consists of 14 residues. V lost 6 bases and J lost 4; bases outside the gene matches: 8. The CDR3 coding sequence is TGTGCCAGCAGCCCGACAGGGAAGGCCTATGGCTACACCTTC. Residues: CASSPTGKAYGYTF.

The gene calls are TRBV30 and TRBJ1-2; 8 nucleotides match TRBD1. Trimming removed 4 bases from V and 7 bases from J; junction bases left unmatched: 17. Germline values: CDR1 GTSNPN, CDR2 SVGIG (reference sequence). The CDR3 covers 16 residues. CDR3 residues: CAWILLPDRDYSGYTF. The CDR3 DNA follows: TGTGCCTGGATTCTATTACCGGACAGGGACTACTCTGGCTACACCTTC.

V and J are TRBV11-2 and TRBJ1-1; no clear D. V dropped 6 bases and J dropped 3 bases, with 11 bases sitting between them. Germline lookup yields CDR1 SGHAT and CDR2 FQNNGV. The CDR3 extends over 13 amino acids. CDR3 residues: CASRGGYYTEAFF. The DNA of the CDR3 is TGTGCCAGCAGAGGAGGTTACTACACTGAAGCTTTCTTT.

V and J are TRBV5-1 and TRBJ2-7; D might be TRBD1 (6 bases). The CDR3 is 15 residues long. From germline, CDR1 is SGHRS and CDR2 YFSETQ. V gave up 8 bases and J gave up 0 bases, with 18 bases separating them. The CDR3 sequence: CASKRNRDGSYEQYF. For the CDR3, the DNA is TGCGCCAGTAAGCGGAACAGGGACGGCTCCTACGAGCAGTACTTC.

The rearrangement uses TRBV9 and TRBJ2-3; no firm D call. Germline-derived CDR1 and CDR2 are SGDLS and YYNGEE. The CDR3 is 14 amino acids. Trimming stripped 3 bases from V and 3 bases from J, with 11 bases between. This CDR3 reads CASSERLRTDTQYF. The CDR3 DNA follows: TGTGCCAGCAGCGAAAGACTGCGAACAGATACGCAGTATTTT. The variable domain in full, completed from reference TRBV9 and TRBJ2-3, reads DSGVTQTPKHLITATGQRVTLRCSPRSGDLSVYWYQQSLDQGLQFLIQYYNGEERAKGNILERFSAQQFPDLHSELNLSSLELGDSALYFCASSERLRTDTQYFGPGTRLTVL.

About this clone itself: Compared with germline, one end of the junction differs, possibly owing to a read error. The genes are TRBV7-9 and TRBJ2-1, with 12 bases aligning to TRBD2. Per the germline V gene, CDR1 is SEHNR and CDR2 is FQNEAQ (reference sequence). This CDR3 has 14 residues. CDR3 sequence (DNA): TGTGCCAGCAGCCTAGCGGGGGGGAACAATGAGCAGTTCTTC. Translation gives CASSLAGGNNEQFF. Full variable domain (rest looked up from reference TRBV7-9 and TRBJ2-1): DTGVSQNPRHKITKRGQNVTFRCDPISEHNRLYWYRQTLGQGPEFLTYFQNEAQLEKSRLLSDRFSAERPKGSFSTLEIQRTEQGDSAMYLCASSLAGGNNEQFFGPGTRLTVL.

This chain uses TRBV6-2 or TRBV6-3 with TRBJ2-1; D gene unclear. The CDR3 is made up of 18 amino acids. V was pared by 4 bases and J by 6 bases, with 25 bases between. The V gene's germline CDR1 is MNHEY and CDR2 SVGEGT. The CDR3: CASSFDSIDARFGNEQFF. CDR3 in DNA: TGTGCCAGCAGTTTCGACTCAATTGACGCCCGGTTCGGCAATGAGCAGTTCTTC.

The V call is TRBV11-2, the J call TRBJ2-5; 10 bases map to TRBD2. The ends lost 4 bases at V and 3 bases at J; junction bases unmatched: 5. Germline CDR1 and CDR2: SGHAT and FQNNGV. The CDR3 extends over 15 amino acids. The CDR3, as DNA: TGTGCCAGCAGCTCCTCTAGCGGGGGCAAAGAGACCCAGTACTTC. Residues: CASSSSSGGKETQYF.

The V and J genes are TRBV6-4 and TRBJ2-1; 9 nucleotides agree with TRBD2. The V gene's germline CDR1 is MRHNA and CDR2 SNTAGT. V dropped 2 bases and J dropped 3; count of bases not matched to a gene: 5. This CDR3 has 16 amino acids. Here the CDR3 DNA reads TGTGCCAGCAGTGACGGCGGGGGGGCTAACTACAATGAGCAGTTCTTC. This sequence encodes CASSDGGGANYNEQFF.

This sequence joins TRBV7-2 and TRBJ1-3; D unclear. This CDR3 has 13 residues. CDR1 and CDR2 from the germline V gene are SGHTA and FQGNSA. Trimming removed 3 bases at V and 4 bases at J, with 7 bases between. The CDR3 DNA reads TGTGCCAGCAGCTTTAGCGGGGGAAACACCATATATTTT. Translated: CASSFSGGNTIYF.

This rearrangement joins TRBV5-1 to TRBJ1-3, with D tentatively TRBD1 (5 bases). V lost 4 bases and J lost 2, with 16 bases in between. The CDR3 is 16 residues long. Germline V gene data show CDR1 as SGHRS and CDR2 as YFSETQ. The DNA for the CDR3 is TGCGCCAGCAGCCTGGTAGGGGTAGAGCCTGGAAACACCATATATTTT. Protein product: CASSLVGVEPGNTIYF.

In nucleotides, the CDR3 is TGTGCCAGCAGTTACAGGGAGCAATCACCCCTCCACTTT. As protein: CASSYREQSPLHF. The chain links TRBV6-5 to TRBJ1-6, with D hard to call. The CDR3 is 13 residues long. V was trimmed by 2 bases and J by 10 bases, leaving 9 bases between them. Germline lookup yields CDR1 MNHEY and CDR2 SVGAGI.

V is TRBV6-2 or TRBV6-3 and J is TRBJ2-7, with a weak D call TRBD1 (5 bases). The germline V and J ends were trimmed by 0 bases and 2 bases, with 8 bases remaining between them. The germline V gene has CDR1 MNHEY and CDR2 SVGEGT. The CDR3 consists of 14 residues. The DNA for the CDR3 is TGTGCCAGCAGTTACTCGACAGATACCTACGAGCAGTACTTC. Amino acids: CASSYSTDTYEQYF.

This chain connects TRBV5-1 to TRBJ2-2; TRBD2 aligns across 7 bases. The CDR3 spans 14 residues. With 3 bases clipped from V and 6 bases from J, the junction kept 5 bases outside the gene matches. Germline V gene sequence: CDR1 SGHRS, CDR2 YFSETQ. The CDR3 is CASSSGLGSGELFF. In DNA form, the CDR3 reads TGCGCCAGCAGCTCAGGACTAGGGTCCGGGGAGCTGTTTTTT. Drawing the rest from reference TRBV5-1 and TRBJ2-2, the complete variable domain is KAGVTQTPRYLIKTRGQQVTLSCSPISGHRSVSWYQQTPGQGLQFLFEYFSETQRNKGNFPGRFSGRQFSNSRSEMNVSTLELGDSALYLCASSSGLGSGELFFGEGSRLTVL.